This TCR beta chain derives from a study of blood T cells in healthy people across ages (dated by TCRdb to between 2014 and 2017). The study in broad terms: In model experiments, roughly one uniquely barcoded TCR beta cDNA molecule per two T cells was captured by template switching. Age-related changes in TCR beta repertoire diversity were measured in the study by deep sequencing normalized with unique cDNA molecular identifiers. Donors were grouped into four age groups: young (average about 15 years), middle-aged (about 38), aged (around 56) and long-lived (approximately 81). Donors of different ages were randomly distributed across sequencing lanes to avoid experimental bias. The study analyzed two additional independent replicas of 1 million unique cDNA reads from the same blood draw for two donors, one aged 18 to 30 and one aged 80 or older. The paper as a whole reports these results and caveats: The percentage of naive T cells measured by flow cytometry correlated strongly with observed TCR beta diversity. Since profiling was done on bulk unsorted PBMCs, naive and antigen-experienced compartments could not be conclusively compared. Compared with the aged group, more naive CD4+ T cells, fewer expanded clones and increased TCR diversity were shown by the long-lived group, suggesting age selection. Total diversity estimates from one million sequenced T cells were considered lower bounds and underestimates. Because donor CMV infection status was unknown, age-related changes in expanded clonotypes were potentially confounded. Observed TCR beta diversity per million T cells fell roughly linearly with age, and a significant reduction was already apparent by age around 40.

Library method: 5' RACE. The run used an Illumina HiSeq 2500. A second PCR of roughly 7 to 11 cycles was performed with a sample-barcoded 5' primer and a J-beta primer mix. A template-switch 5' adaptor carrying 12 random nucleotides introduced a unique molecular identifier onto each TCR beta cDNA molecule. At least 3 million CDR3-containing paired-end reads were obtained from each sample. All of the RNA was converted into first-strand cDNA using the Mint cDNA synthesis kit, with a TRBC-specific oligonucleotide serving as the primer. After uracil-DNA glycosylase treatment, a first 18-cycle PCR used universal primers M1SS and BC2_uni_R on all cDNA. In the paper's pipeline: For normalization, 1 million high-quality reads, each with a distinct molecular identifier, were randomly selected from each sample. Reads sharing molecular identifiers were discarded rather than binned into consensus sequences. MiTCR, run with a Q25 quality threshold and the strictest error-elimination algorithm, handled CDR3 identification, clonotype clustering and error correction. Lower-bound total TCR beta diversity was estimated with a nonparametric unseen species model using Euler transformation. TCRdb reanalyzed the raw reads on its own, using fastp at Q25 for trimming and MiXCR for clone calling, and kept in-frame beta chains. Every CDR3 protein is listed once, alongside the most common genes and DNA of its rows. TCRdb assigned the V and J calls; the authors' analysis was not used. The sample table holds around 1,700,000 distinct CDR3 sequences, of which over 25% were seen once. About 7.7% of the sample is in the top ten clones.

This clonotype was observed a handful of times. Its antigen is not yet known. One base away there is no much larger clone; base qualities are not given. Germline trimming: 3 bases from V, 0 bases from J; junction bases outside gene matches: 8. The CDR3 measures 16 amino acids from cysteine to phenylalanine. Left in the record is the CDR3 DNA by itself, 48 bases read in frame from the first base. The approximately 39 donors, aged roughly 6 to 95 years, were systemically healthy Caucasian individuals from Russia. Each donor gave 8.5 to 10 milliliters of peripheral blood, collected into EDTA-treated Vacutainer tubes. PBMCs were isolated by Ficoll-Paque density-gradient centrifugation, with at least 6.5 million obtained per sample. Total RNA, at least 5.5 micrograms per sample, was extracted from PBMCs with Trizol reagent. For every donor, flow cytometry on a PBMC aliquot measured the percentage of naive CD45RAhigh/CD27high T cells.

The receptor comes from a woman aged 25-40 years in good health. The material sequenced was blood. Recombination joined TRBV12-3 or TRBV12-4 with TRBJ2-7; 7 central bases correspond to TRBD1. The CDR3 sequence is CASSFVRGPNSYEQYF. Here is the DNA: TGTGCCAGCAGTTTTGTAAGGGGGCCGAACTCCTACGAGCAGTACTTC.